This T cell receptor (beta chain) is from a study of cytomegalovirus exposure and HLA in healthy donors. This clone was found once. The antigen remains undetermined. Primers included in the PCR were 60 Vbeta and 13 Jbeta primers. The protocol was immunoSEQ multiplex PCR, while the TCRdb copy is restricted to in-frame clones and leaves out a portion. The sample lists about 140,000 clones, 88% seen once, with 0.5% to 0.65% in the top ten. V was clipped by 1 base and J by 6 bases, with 10 bases between them. The CDR3 length is 13 residues. Germline V gene lookup returns CDR1 SEHNR and CDR2 FQNEAQ (reference sequence). Study findings and constraints: Rare TCR sequences dominated, though some public TCRs recurred in many donors. In a later analysis, an Asian-associated ancestry cluster reportedly showed fewer N-insertions than the approximately 660-donor mean. As a later analysis revealed, most CMV-associated TCR beta chains appeared HLA-restricted.

V is TRBV7-9 and J is TRBJ2-7; TRBD2 might be the D (5 bases). The sequence was obtained from a woman aged 40 to 50 in good health and CMV-seronegative. Specimen: PBMCs. CDR3 loop: CASSLVPGSEQYF. The CDR3 DNA is TGTGCCAGCAGCTTAGTTCCGGGATCCGAGCAGTACTTC.